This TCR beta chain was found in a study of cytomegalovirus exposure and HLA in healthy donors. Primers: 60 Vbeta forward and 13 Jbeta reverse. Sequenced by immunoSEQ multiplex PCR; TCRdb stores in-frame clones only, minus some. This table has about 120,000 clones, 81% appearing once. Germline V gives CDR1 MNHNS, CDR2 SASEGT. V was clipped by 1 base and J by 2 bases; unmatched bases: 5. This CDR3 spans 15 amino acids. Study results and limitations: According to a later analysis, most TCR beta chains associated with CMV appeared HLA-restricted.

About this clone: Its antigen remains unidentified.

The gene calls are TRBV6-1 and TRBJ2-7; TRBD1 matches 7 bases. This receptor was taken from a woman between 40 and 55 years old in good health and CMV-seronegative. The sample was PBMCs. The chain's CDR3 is CASSEGSGQPYEQYF. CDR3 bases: TGTGCCAGCAGTGAAGGGTCGGGACAGCCCTACGAGCAGTACTTC.